The rows below give T cell receptor beta chains drawn from one sample of a study of blood T cell repertoires in COVID-19. The method was immunoSEQ multiplex PCR; TCRdb's version includes in-frame clones alone and lacks a portion of them. The profile shows around 170,000 clones, roughly 80% of them singletons. The sample was PBMCs or T cells enriched from blood (not recorded which). The receptors were sampled from a man aged 50 to 60 who had recovered from COVID-19. The conserved cysteine and the conserved F or W are not part of the CDR3 here.

length: 11
J: TRBJ2-3
V: TRBV5-4
CDR3: ASSLRGTDTQY

length: 14
J: TRBJ2-7
V: TRBV6-5
CDR3: ASSYSVGDSASEQY

length: 13
J: TRBJ1-1
V: TRBV5-1
CDR3: ASSPGRTTNTEAF

length: 12
J: TRBJ1-4
V: TRBV5-1
CDR3: ASSLGRANEKLF

length: 9
J: TRBJ2-7
V: TRBV2
CDR3: ASSVDYEQY

length: 11
J: TRBJ1-2
V: TRBV9
CDR3: ASSPDRARGYT

length: 12
J: TRBJ1-5
V: TRBV29-1
CDR3: SVGVDSKNQPQH

length: 11
J: TRBJ1-2
V: TRBV2
CDR3: ASSTGTGIGYT

length: 14
J: TRBJ1-2
V: TRBV4-3
CDR3: ASSPRGTDEIYGYT

length: 9
J: TRBJ2-3
V: TRBV20-1
CDR3: SARWGGTQY

length: 14
J: TRBJ2-2
V: TRBV5-1
CDR3: ASSLEGLSGAGELF

length: 13
J: TRBJ2-7
V: TRBV28
CDR3: ASSTIGTGWGEQY

length: 12
J: TRBJ2-2
V: TRBV19
CDR3: ASRRGSVGGELF

length: 10
J: TRBJ2-2
V: TRBV3-1/TRBV3-2
CDR3: ASSQRTGELF

length: 12
J: TRBJ1-6
V: TRBV5-1
CDR3: ASSLGGANSPLH

length: 13
J: TRBJ1-1
V: TRBV5-4
CDR3: ASSLGGNMNTEAF

length: 9
J: TRBJ2-5
V: TRBV20-1
CDR3: SARRGETQY

length: 12
J: TRBJ1-3
V: TRBV25-1
CDR3: ASSVTGSGNTIY

length: 13
J: TRBJ2-1
V: TRBV7-3
CDR3: ASSLTASGGNEQF

length: 13
J: TRBJ1-3
V: TRBV15
CDR3: ATSRDGQGRNTIY

length: 11
J: TRBJ2-7
V: TRBV27
CDR3: ASSLVRGYEQY

length: 13
J: TRBJ2-1
V: TRBV18
CDR3: ASSQGTSTLNEQF

length: 12
J: TRBJ2-7
V: TRBV13
CDR3: ASSHRGGSDEQY

length: 9
J: TRBJ1-2
V: TRBV6-2/TRBV6-3
CDR3: ASSRTDGYT

length: 12
J: TRBJ2-7
V: TRBV5-4
CDR3: ASRRGQASYEQY

length: 10
J: TRBJ2-3
V: TRBV30
CDR3: AWTGSTDTQY

length: 13
J: TRBJ2-7
V: TRBV7-2
CDR3: ASSSSTGPTYEQY

length: 11
J: TRBJ2-1
V: TRBV7-3
CDR3: ASSLIGSNEQF

length: 13
J: TRBJ1-6
V: TRBV5-1
CDR3: ASMEGQGGNSPLH

length: 10
J: TRBJ2-7
V: TRBV6-5
CDR3: ASRTDGYEQY

length: 13
J: TRBJ2-3
V: TRBV5-6
CDR3: ASSPSTRSTDTQY

length: 10
J: TRBJ1-4
V: TRBV15
CDR3: ATQGANEKLF

length: 15
J: TRBJ2-7
V: TRBV7-2
CDR3: ASSPGVGQLNSYEQY

length: 12
J: TRBJ2-7
V: TRBV9
CDR3: ASSVGGVPYEQY

length: 14
J: TRBJ1-5
V: TRBV7-2
CDR3: ASSSSGGQGNRPQH

length: 12
J: TRBJ1-5
V: TRBV27
CDR3: ASGGRAGSQPQH

length: 12
J: TRBJ2-2
V: TRBV10-3
CDR3: AISEAGSTGELF

length: 12
J: TRBJ1-5
V: TRBV4-1
CDR3: ASSQDSRSRPQH

length: 16
J: TRBJ1-5
V: TRBV3-1/TRBV3-2
CDR3: ASSQAAAGRMSNQPQH

length: 11
J: TRBJ1-5
V: TRBV10-3
CDR3: ATLQDPNQPQH

length: 13
J: TRBJ1-1
V: TRBV15
CDR3: ATSRAQGLNTEAF

length: 13
J: TRBJ1-4
V: TRBV28
CDR3: ASSLRTGGWEKLF

length: 10
J: TRBJ1-4
V: TRBV18
CDR3: ASSQTNEKLF

length: 14
J: TRBJ2-7
V: TRBV5-6
CDR3: ASSSLELRGGYEQY

length: 14
J: TRBJ1-4
V: TRBV5-4
CDR3: ASSSLGTGVDEKLF

length: 14
J: TRBJ2-1
V: TRBV18
CDR3: ASSPSSSGSYNEQF

length: 13
J: TRBJ2-5
V: TRBV7-9
CDR3: ASSLDGRELGTQY

length: 14
J: TRBJ2-4
V: TRBV15
CDR3: ATSRTSGGAKNIQY

length: 12
J: TRBJ1-5
V: TRBV4-1
CDR3: ASSHRTGDQPQH

length: 14
J: TRBJ1-3
V: TRBV28
CDR3: ASSSRPGQGANTIY

length: 16
J: TRBJ1-2
V: TRBV9
CDR3: ASSVDWRGQRLGYGYT

length: 13
J: TRBJ2-5
V: TRBV19
CDR3: ASSTLAGGRETQY

length: 13
J: TRBJ1-5
V: TRBV7-2
CDR3: ASSPPGTGTQPQH

length: 11
J: TRBJ1-1
V: TRBV5-1
CDR3: ASSFTTNTEAF

length: 14
J: TRBJ1-3
V: TRBV24-1
CDR3: ATPECQGALGNTIY

length: 12
J: TRBJ1-6
V: TRBV19
CDR3: ASTEDRGGSPLH

length: 8
J: TRBJ1-5
V: TRBV19
CDR3: AAGNQPQH

length: 13
J: TRBJ1-2
V: TRBV4-1
CDR3: ASSQGTGKEDGYT